This TCR beta chain was sequenced for a study of blood T cell repertoires in COVID-19. The overall study: Researchers got acute and convalescent COVID-19 samples from the United States, Italy and Spain. T cells, B-cell-depleted T cells, or PBMCs provided the cDNA or gDNA that served as material.

CDR1 and CDR2 from the germline V gene are SNHLY and FYNNEI. V was clipped by 7 bases and J by 5 bases; unmatched bases: 3. CDR3 length equals 12 residues. In the authors' methods: Amplifying reference gene primers gave estimates of nucleated cell counts. Using immunoSEQ multiplex PCR, the repertoire was profiled, and TCRdb retains in-frame clones only, with some absent. Clonal size and the V and J genes are those of that table, whereas D and trimming came from the DNA. Of approximately 180,000 clones listed, 70% to 90% were seen once; the top ten hold 20% to 25%. The TCR was taken from a man aged 60 to 69 with active or convalescent COVID-19. Sequencing used peripheral blood. The chain combines TRBV2 with TRBJ2-7; 9 bases are a match to TRBD1. This CDR3 reads CASNTGGNEQYF. The CDR3 DNA is TGTGCCAGCAACACAGGGGGCAACGAGCAGTACTTC.